This T cell receptor beta chain was observed in a study of CD8 T cells in ankylosing spondylitis. V gave up 4 bases and J gave up 9 bases, with 16 bases separating them. CDR3 length equals 14 residues. Germline CDR1 reads LGHNA; CDR2 reads YSLEER. This clonotype occurred many times. No antigen is known for it. Quantitative 5'-RACE with molecular barcodes generated TCR beta libraries. One entry per CDR3 protein, called by TCRdb with MiXCR from the 5' RACE reads. Of more than 400,000 distinct CDR3 sequences listed, less than 6% are singletons. Study-wide points: As for the disease-linked clones, they showed a CD8+ phenotype and occurred at relatively low frequencies in peripheral blood. Reports of some motif variants in reactive arthritis synovial fluid and blood predate this one. Researchers reportedly found disease-linked clones significantly enriched in matched ankylosing spondylitis synovial fluid. A motif of seven or eight highly homologous TCR beta variants was seen as apparently characteristic of ankylosing spondylitis blood.

Sample: blood, either unsorted or a sorted T cell fraction (not recorded which). The sequence was obtained from a male donor with ankylosing spondylitis. The chain is built from TRBV4-3 and TRBJ1-5, with D tentatively TRBD1 (6 bases). CDR3 amino acids: CASSLGWGLGPQHF. CDR3 in DNA: TGCGCCAGCAGCCTCGGGTGGGGGCTGGGGCCCCAGCATTTT.